This TCR beta chain was documented in a study of spatial heterogeneity in lung cancer (dated by TCRdb to about 2019). With respect to the entire study: Beta-chain transcripts were consistently detected in greater numbers than alpha-chain transcripts, which likely reflects a higher abundance of beta-chain transcripts. The study linked features of the TCR repertoire to counts of nonsynonymous mutations, which were determined by whole-exome sequencing of tumor tissue. At surgery, about 210 tumor regions, approximately 64 matched nontumor lung samples and 56 PBMC samples were TCR-sequenced for both alpha and beta chains. TCR alpha and beta repertoires were quantitatively compared across multiple tumor regions, matched nontumor lung and blood in non-small cell lung cancer. In the raw uncorrected reads, each unique combination of TCR and UMI appeared on average more than ten times. Study-level results and caveats: Ubiquitous expanded tumor TCRs were found in blood more often at tumor resection than at routine follow-up. Additional single-cell paired TCR alpha and beta sequencing was considered necessary to confirm, at a functional level, the hypothesis that regional TCRs recognize regional mutations.

This clonotype was counted ten times or more. Its antigen has not been determined. It has no much larger one-base neighbor in the sample; base qualities were not kept. Library method: 5' RACE. Sequenced using a NextSeq 500. In the TCR library protocol, a unique molecular identifier was attached to each TCR cDNA molecule so that PCR and sequencing errors could be corrected. As for how the authors treated the data: TCR identification, UMI-based error correction and CDR3 extraction were performed with Decombinator tools. TCRs above a frequency of 2 per 1,000, corresponding to the top 1% of the tumor frequency distribution, were defined as expanded. Renyi diversity was calculated using the R vegan package after each repertoire was subsampled 100 times to 5,000 TCRs. To build CDR3 similarity networks, amino acid triplet string-kernel similarity was used, and CDR3s were connected when their pairwise similarity was above 0.82. Starting from the raw public reads, TCRdb applied fastp trimming at Q25, assembled clones with MiXCR and retained in-frame beta chains. Duplicate CDR3 protein sequences are folded into a single record with the most common DNA and genes. The V and J calls shown here were made by TCRdb, not taken from the authors' results. This sample holds roughly 79,000 distinct CDR3 sequences; under 8.5% were observed only once. Jointly, the top ten make up under 8% of the sample.

In light of the paper, this sample's time point label describes: sample taken at primary tumor resection. Samples were obtained from 72 patients with early-stage, untreated non-small cell lung cancer from the lung TRACERx cohort. Without any cell sorting, TCR sequencing was performed on whole RNA extracted either from tumor and nontumor lung tissue or from cryopreserved PBMC samples. Patients were selected for TCR sequencing only if sufficient RNA was available from at least two tumor regions. The germline V gene encodes CDR1 MNHNY and CDR2 SVGAGI (reference sequence). Including the terminal cysteine and phenylalanine, the CDR3 comprises 13 residues. Only the CDR3 DNA stays, 39 bases, in frame from base 1. Trimming costs V 4 bases and J 3 bases, and their ends lie 8 bases apart.

This clonotype originated in a male donor with early-stage non-small cell lung cancer. Source: PBMCs, taken at surgery. The chain employs TRBV6-6 and TRBJ2-3; the D gene remains uncertain. The bases read TGTGCCAGCAGTTCGTTCGGGACAGATACGCAGTATTTT. Its coded protein is CASSSFGTDTQYF.